This T cell receptor (beta chain) is from a study of shared clonotypes between healthy human individuals. Repertoires were generated with immunoSEQ multiplex PCR, while TCRdb's copy carries only in-frame clones and drops some. This table holds around 1.6 million clones, around 98% found once. A remark on this clone: Its antigen is currently unknown.

Germline V CDR1 and CDR2: MNHEY, SMNVEV (reference sequence). CDR3 size: 16 residues. The V end lost 5 bases, the J end lost 0 bases, and 14 bases lay between the germline ends. Study conclusions and caveats: Sequencing depth was a factor that was expected to affect clonotype sharing among donors.

This receptor was obtained from a man aged 25-45 years in good health. This chain joins TRBV27 and TRBJ1-5; D perhaps matches TRBD1 (6 bases). The material sequenced was naive CD4+ T cells sorted from blood. Subset here: CD45RA+ positively selected. CDR3 coding DNA: TGTGCCAGCAGTCCATACAGGGCTTATAGCAATCAGCCCCAGCATTTT. It codes for CASSPYRAYSNQPQHF.